The rows below give T cell receptor beta chains drawn from one sample of a study of blood T cell repertoires in COVID-19. Clones were read by immunoSEQ multiplex PCR, and TCRdb kept only the in-frame ones, dropping some. Seen here are roughly 230,000 clones, around 85% observed once, and the top ten hold roughly 5.3%. The specimen was peripheral blood. The receptors here all came from a middle-aged man with COVID-19, enrolled during active disease. The CDR3 runs from the conserved cysteine through the conserved F or W. The D gene is left open where the match is weak.

TRBV6-2/TRBV6-3	NA	TRBJ1-1	TGTGCCAGCATCCCCACCCAGGGATCCTGGATGAACACTGAAGCTTTCTTT	CASIPTQGSWMNTEAFF
TRBV21-1	NA	TRBJ2-7	TGTGCCAGCAGCACGGGACTAGCGGGGGACGAGCAGTACTTC	CASSTGLAGDEQYF
TRBV7-2	NA	TRBJ1-6	TGTGCCAGCAGCTTAGGAGACAGTTATTCACCCCTCCACTTT	CASSLGDSYSPLHF
TRBV28	NA	TRBJ2-5	TGTGCCAGCAGTTTGGGCGGTCGGGGAGAGACCCAGTACTTC	CASSLGGRGETQYF
TRBV7-2	NA	TRBJ2-7	TGTGCCAGCAGCTTAGACACAGGCTCTACCTACGAGCAGTACTTC	CASSLDTGSTYEQYF
TRBV3-1/TRBV3-2	NA	TRBJ2-2	TGTGCCAGCAGCTTCGATCAGGGGCACACCGGGGAGCTGTTTTTT	CASSFDQGHTGELFF
TRBV9	TRBD2	TRBJ2-2	TGTGCCAGCAGCGTAGACCTGCGGGGGGCCGTTGGCGGGGAGCTGTTTTTT	CASSVDLRGAVGGELFF
TRBV30	NA	TRBJ2-2	TGTGCCTGGAGGCAACAGAACACCGGGGAGCTGTTTTTT	CAWRQQNTGELFF
TRBV4-2	TRBD1	TRBJ2-3	TGTGCCAGCAGCCAAGAGGGCAGGGACAGTTTCACAGATACGCAGTATTTT	CASSQEGRDSFTDTQYF
TRBV7-8	TRBD1	TRBJ2-5	TGTGCCAGCAGCTTAGGTACAGGGGCTTCCGAGACCCAGTACTTC	CASSLGTGASETQYF